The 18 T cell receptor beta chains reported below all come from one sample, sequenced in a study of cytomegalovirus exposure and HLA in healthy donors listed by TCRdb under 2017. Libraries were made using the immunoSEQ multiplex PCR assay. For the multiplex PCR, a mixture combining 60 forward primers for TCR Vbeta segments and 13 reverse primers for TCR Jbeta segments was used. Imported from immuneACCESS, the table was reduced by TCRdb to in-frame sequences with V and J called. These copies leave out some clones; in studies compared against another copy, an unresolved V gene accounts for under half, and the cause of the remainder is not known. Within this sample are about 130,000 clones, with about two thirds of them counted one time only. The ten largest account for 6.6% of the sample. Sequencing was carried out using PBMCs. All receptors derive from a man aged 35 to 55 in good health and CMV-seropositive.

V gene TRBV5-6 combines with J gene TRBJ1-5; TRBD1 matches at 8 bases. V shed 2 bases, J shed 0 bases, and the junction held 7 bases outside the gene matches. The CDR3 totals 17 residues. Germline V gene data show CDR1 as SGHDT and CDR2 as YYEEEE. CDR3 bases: TGTGCCAGCAGCTTTGCAGGGGGCCTTAATAGCAATCAGCCCCAGCATTTT. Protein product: CASSFAGGLNSNQPQHF.

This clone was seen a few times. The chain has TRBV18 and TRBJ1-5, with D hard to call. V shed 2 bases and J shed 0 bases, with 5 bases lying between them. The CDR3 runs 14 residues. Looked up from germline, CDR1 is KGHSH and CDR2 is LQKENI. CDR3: CASSPRGSNQPQHF. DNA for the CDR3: TGTGCCAGCTCACCAAGAGGTAGCAATCAGCCCCAGCATTTT.

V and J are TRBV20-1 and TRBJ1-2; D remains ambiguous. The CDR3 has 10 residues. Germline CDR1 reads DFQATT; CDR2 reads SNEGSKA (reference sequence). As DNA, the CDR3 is TGCAGCCTGGGAGAGGTTGGCTACACCTTC. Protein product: CSLGEVGYTF.

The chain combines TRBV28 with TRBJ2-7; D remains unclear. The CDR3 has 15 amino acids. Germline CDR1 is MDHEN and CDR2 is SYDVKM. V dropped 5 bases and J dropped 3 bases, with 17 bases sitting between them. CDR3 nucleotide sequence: TGTGCCAGCAGTACTGATGGGCAGCCCCTCTACGAGCAGTACTTC. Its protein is CASSTDGQPLYEQYF.

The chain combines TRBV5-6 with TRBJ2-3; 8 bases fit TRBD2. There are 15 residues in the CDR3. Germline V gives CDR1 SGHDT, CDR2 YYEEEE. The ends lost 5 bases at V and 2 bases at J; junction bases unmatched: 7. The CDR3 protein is CASRAYGGATDTQYF. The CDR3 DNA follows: TGTGCCAGCAGGGCATACGGGGGGGCCACAGATACGCAGTATTTT.

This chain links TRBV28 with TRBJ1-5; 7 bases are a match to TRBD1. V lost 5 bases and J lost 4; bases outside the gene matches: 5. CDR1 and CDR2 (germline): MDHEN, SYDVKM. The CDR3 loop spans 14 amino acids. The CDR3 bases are TGTGCCAGCAGTCGCTGGGACAGAAATCAGCCCCAGCATTTT. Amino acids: CASSRWDRNQPQHF.

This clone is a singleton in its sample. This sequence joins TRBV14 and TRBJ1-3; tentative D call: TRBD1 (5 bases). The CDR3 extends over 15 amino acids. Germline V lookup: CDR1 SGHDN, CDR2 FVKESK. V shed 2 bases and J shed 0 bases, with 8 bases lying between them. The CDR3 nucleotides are TGTGCCAGCAGCCAACGACAGCTCTCTGGAAACACCATATATTTT. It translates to CASSQRQLSGNTIYF.

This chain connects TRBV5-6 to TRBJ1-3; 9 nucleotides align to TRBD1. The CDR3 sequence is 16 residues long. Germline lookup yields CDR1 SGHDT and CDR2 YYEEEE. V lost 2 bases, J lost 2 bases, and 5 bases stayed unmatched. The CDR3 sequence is CASSFGQGSTGNTIYF. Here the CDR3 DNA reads TGTGCCAGCAGCTTCGGACAGGGGTCTACTGGAAACACCATATATTTT.

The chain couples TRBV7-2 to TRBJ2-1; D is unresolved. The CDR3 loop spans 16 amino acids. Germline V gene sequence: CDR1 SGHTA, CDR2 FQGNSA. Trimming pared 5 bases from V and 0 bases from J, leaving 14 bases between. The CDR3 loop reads CASSPAATSSYNEQFF. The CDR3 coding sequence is TGTGCCAGCAGCCCCGCGGCTACAAGCTCCTACAATGAGCAGTTCTTC.

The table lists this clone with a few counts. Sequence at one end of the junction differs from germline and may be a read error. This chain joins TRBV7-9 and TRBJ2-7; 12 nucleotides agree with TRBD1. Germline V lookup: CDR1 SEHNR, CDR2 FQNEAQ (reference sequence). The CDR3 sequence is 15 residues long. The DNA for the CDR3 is TGTTCCAGCAGCTTCCGGGACAGGGGGCGCTACGAGCAGTACTTC. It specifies CSSSFRDRGRYEQYF.

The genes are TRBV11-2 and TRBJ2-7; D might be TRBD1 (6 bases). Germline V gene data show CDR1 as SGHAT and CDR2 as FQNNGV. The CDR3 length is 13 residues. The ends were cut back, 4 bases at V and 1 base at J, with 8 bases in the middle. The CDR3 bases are TGTGCCAGCAGCTATGACAGGTCCTACGAGCAGTACTTC. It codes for CASSYDRSYEQYF.

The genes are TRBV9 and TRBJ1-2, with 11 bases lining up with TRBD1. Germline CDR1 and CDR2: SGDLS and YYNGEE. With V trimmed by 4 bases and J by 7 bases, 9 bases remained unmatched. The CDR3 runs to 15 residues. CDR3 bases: TGTGCCAGCAGCTATGGACAGGGGGCAATAAGTGGCTACACCTTC. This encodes CASSYGQGAISGYTF.

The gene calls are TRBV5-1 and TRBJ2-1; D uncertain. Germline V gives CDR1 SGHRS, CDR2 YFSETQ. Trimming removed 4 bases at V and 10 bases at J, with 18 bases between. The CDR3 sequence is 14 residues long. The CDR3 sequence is CASSPGSGRREQFF. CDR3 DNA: TGCGCCAGCAGCCCCGGGTCTGGAAGACGGGAGCAGTTCTTC. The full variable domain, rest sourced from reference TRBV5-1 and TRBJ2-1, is KAGVTQTPRYLIKTRGQQVTLSCSPISGHRSVSWYQQTPGQGLQFLFEYFSETQRNKGNFPGRFSGRQFSNSRSEMNVSTLELGDSALYLCASSPGSGRREQFFGPGTRLTVL.

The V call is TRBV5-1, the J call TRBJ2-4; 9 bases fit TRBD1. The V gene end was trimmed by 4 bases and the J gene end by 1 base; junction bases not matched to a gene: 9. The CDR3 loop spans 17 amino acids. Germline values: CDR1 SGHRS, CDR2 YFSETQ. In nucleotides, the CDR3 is TGCGCCAGCAGCGCCACGACAGGGGGGACGGCCAAAAACATTCAGTACTTC. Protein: CASSATTGGTAKNIQYF.

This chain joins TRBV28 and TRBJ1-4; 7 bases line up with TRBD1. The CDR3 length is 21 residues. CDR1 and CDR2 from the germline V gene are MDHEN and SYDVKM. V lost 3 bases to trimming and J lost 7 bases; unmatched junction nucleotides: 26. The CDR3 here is CASSLGGRGQLRQALGEKLFF. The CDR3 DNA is TGTGCCAGCAGTTTGGGTGGTAGGGGGCAGCTTCGGCAGGCTTTGGGTGAAAAACTGTTTTTT.

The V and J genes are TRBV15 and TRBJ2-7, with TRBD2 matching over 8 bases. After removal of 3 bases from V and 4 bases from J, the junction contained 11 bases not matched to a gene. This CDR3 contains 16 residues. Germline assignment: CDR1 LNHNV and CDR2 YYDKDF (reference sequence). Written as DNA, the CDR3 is TGTGCCACCAGCAGGAGACAGCGGGGGTCCCTTTACGAGCAGTACTTC. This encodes CATSRRQRGSLYEQYF.

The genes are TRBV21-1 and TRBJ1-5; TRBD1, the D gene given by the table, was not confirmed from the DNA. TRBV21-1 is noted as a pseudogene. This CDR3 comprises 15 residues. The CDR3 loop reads CASTQGGRLNQPQHF. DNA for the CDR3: TGTGCCAGCACCCAGGGGGGCAGACTCAATCAGCCCCAGCATTTT.

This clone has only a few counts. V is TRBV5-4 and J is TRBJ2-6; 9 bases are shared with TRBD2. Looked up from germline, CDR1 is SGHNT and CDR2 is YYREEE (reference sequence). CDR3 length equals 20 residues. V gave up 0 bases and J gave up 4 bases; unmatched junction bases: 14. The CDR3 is CASSLAGLAGIRGGANVLTF. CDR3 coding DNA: TGTGCCAGCAGCTTGGCGGGTCTAGCGGGAATAAGAGGCGGGGCCAACGTCCTGACTTTC.